The present T cell receptor beta chain was sequenced within a study of Graves' ophthalmopathy and Graves' hyperthyroidism. Germline V gene sequence: CDR1 WNHNN, CDR2 SYGVQD (reference sequence). The CDR3 spans 13 residues. Germline trimming cut 9 bases from V and 6 bases from J; bases unmatched to any gene: 7. Study-level findings and limits: The model's prediction of ophthalmopathy progression had roughly 70% sensitivity and roughly 72% specificity.

RNA transcripts were the source from which TCR beta CDR3 regions were amplified. RT-PCR was first run with HTBI primers, then multiplex PCR in a second round. One entry per CDR3 protein, called by TCRdb with MiXCR from the multiplex PCR reads. The repertoire consists of about 210,000 distinct CDR3 sequences, with over 25% occurring once and the leading ten covering approximately 9.6%. This clonotype appeared once. Its antigen is not known. Exclusion applied to patients with other autoimmune diseases, uncontrolled infections, pregnancy or lactation. As the starting material, roughly 9.7 ml of fresh peripheral blood yielded the PBMCs.

The receptor was isolated from a man between 50 and 59 years old with Graves' ophthalmopathy. Sequencing input: peripheral blood. This chain joins TRBV10-1 and TRBJ1-1; TRBD1 matches at 10 bases. The CDR3 DNA follows: TGCGCCAGTTCGGGACAGGGGAGGGCTGAAGCTTTCTTT. Amino acids: CASSGQGRAEAFF.